The rows below give T cell receptor beta chains drawn from one sample of a study of identical twins. From the 5' RACE reads, TCRdb called clonotypes with MiXCR, one entry per CDR3 protein. The table shows just over 450,000 distinct CDR3 sequences, with 13% to 15% occurring only once. These data were also reused for a study on yellow fever vaccine responses in identical twins.

The sequencing input was CD4+ T cells sorted from blood. The origin of the receptors is a woman in her late teens or twenties in good health. CDR3s include the opening cysteine and the closing phenylalanine or tryptophan. D genes are given only for firm matches. Part of the rows lack a size; the others show once, few, many or a class for expanded clones.

V gene,clone size,J gene,D gene,CDR3 DNA,CDR3 protein
TRBV6-2/TRBV6-3,NA,TRBJ2-7,TRBD2,TGTGCCAGCAGTGACGGAGGACTAGCGGGTCAACCCTACGAGCAGTACTTC,CASSDGGLAGQPYEQYF
TRBV2,many,TRBJ2-5,NA,TGTGCCAGCAGTGTGAATAGACAAGAGACCCAGTACTTC,CASSVNRQETQYF
TRBV12-3/TRBV12-4,NA,TRBJ2-1,NA,TGTGCCAGCAGTGGCCCGCGGCAGGACTACAATGAGCAGTTCTTC,CASSGPRQDYNEQFF
TRBV20-1,few,TRBJ2-3,TRBD2,TGCAGTGCTAGAGATCTGGAGACTAGCGGGCGTACGCAGTATTTT,CSARDLETSGRTQYF
TRBV28,few,TRBJ2-2,TRBD1,TGTGCCAGCCTTTCAGGGGGCGGCGGGGAGCTGTTTTTT,CASLSGGGGELFF
TRBV2,few,TRBJ2-5,TRBD2,TGTGCCAGCATTACACTAGCGGGAGAGACCCAGTACTTC,CASITLAGETQYF
TRBV6-1,few,TRBJ2-7,NA,TGTGCCAGCAGTAGGGGCGCCAGCTCCTACGAGCAGTACTTC,CASSRGASSYEQYF
TRBV11-2,NA,TRBJ2-7,TRBD2,TGTGCCAGCGGAAGGACTAGCGGGACCTCCTACGAGCAGTACTTC,CASGRTSGTSYEQYF
TRBV13,NA,TRBJ2-7,TRBD1,TGTGCCAGCAGCACAACCCGGGACAGGGGAAACTACGAGCAGTACTTC,CASSTTRDRGNYEQYF
TRBV2,NA,TRBJ2-6,TRBD2,TGTGCCAGCCGGGGGGGGGCGGCTGGGGCCAACGTCCTGACTTTC,CASRGGAAGANVLTF
TRBV6-1,NA,TRBJ2-6,NA,TGTGCCAGCAGTCCTGCAGGGACTGGGGCCAACGTCCTGACTTTC,CASSPAGTGANVLTF
TRBV5-6,few,TRBJ2-7,NA,TGTGCCAGCAGCACAGGGTGGACATCCTACGAGCAGTACTTC,CASSTGWTSYEQYF
TRBV10-3,NA,TRBJ2-4,NA,TGTGCCATCAGTGAACAAGCGGCTATAGCCAAAAACATTCAGTACTTC,CAISEQAAIAKNIQYF
TRBV29-1,few,TRBJ2-5,NA,TGCAGCGTACGACTAGGCCAAGAGACCCAGTACTTC,CSVRLGQETQYF
TRBV5-5,NA,TRBJ2-7,TRBD2,TGTGCCAGCAGCTTGGCGGGGACTAGCGTTCTCGAGCAGTACTTC,CASSLAGTSVLEQYF
TRBV21-1,NA,TRBJ2-7,NA,TGTGCCAGCAGCAAATACCCCTCCTACGAGCAGTACTTC,CASSKYPSYEQYF
TRBV7-9,few,TRBJ1-2,TRBD1,TGTGCCAGCAGACATGACAGGGGCGCCGGCTACACCTTC,CASRHDRGAGYTF
TRBV7-3,NA,TRBJ1-6,NA,TGTGCCAGCAGCTTGTTTGGGGCAGGGTTAGATTCACCCCTCCACTTT,CASSLFGAGLDSPLHF
TRBV5-1,NA,TRBJ2-5,NA,TGCGCCAGCAGCGGGTCCACGGAGACCCAGTACTTC,CASSGSTETQYF
TRBV7-6,few,TRBJ2-2,TRBD1,TGTGCCAGCAGCTCGACAGGGGTTATCGGGGAGCTGTTTTTT,CASSSTGVIGELFF
TRBV20-1,NA,TRBJ2-1,NA,TGCAGTGCTAGCTTGGTCAATGAGCAGTTCTTC,CSASLVNEQFF
TRBV20-1,NA,TRBJ2-7,TRBD2,TGCAGTCCTAGCGGTTACTCCTACGAGCAGTACTTC,CSPSGYSYEQYF
TRBV7-3,NA,TRBJ2-2,TRBD2,TGTGCCAGCAGCTCCTCCGGGACTAGCGGCACCGGGGAGCTGTTTTTT,CASSSSGTSGTGELFF
TRBV20-1,few,TRBJ2-7,NA,TGCAGTGCCCAACCCTCCTTTTCCGGACAGTTCTACGAGCAGTACTTC,CSAQPSFSGQFYEQYF
TRBV20-1,NA,TRBJ2-7,NA,TGCAGTGCTAGGATAGGTGATTTGGGGTACTTC,CSARIGDLGYF
TRBV5-1,few,TRBJ2-4,TRBD1,TGCGCCAGCATGTCCGGGACAGGACCAAACATTCAGTACTTC,CASMSGTGPNIQYF
TRBV7-7,NA,TRBJ2-5,TRBD1,TGTGCTAGCAGCCGGACAGGGAGTATACAAGAGACCCAGTACTTC,CASSRTGSIQETQYF
TRBV20-1,few,TRBJ1-2,TRBD1,TGCAGTGCTAGGTTGACAGGGGAGAACTATGGCTACACCTTC,CSARLTGENYGYTF
TRBV7-9,many,TRBJ2-7,TRBD1,TGTGCCAGCAGCTTACCCGGGACAGGGGTCTCCTACGAGCAGTACTTC,CASSLPGTGVSYEQYF